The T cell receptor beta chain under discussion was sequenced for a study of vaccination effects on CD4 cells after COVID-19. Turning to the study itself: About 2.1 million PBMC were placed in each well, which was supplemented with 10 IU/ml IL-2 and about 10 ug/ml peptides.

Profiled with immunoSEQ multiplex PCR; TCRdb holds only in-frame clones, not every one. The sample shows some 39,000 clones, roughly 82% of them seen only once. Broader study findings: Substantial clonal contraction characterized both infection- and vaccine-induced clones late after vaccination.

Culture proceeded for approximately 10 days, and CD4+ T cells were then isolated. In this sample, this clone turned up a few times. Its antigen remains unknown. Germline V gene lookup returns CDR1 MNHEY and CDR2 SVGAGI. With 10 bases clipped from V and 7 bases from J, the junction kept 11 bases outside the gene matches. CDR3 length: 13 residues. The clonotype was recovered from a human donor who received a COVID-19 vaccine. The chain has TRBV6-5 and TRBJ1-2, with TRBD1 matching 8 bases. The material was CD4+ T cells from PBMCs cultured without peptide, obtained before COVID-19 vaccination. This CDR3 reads CANSAAGQGGYTF. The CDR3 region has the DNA TGTGCCAACTCAGCCGCAGGACAGGGTGGCTACACCTTC.